One T cell receptor beta chain is described in this entry. Its antigen remains unidentified. Patients aged 2 to 39 years had fewer naive and more memory CD4+ and CD8+ T cells. Sorting split CD4+ cells into CD25-high CD127-low Tregs and CD25-low CD127-high conventional T cells. This record comes from a study of regulatory T cells. Amplification used 52 TRBV primers and 13 TRBJ primers. Clones were read by immunoSEQ multiplex PCR, and TCRdb kept only the in-frame ones, dropping some. The sample carries some 30,000 clones, about 93% recorded once. Findings of the study overall: Hydrophobic residues at CDR3 positions 6 and 7 were enriched in conventional CD4+ T cells of CD3G-deficient patients. Skewed V and J usage and few unique V-J pairs marked patient repertoires, most in Tregs.

Germline CDR1 reads MDHEN; CDR2 reads SYDVKM. The length of the CDR3 is 15 residues. V was pared by 7 bases and J by 5 bases, with 18 bases between. Material: conventional CD4+ T cells sorted from blood. The chain is built from TRBV28 and TRBJ2-1, with a tentative D call TRBD2 (5 bases). This sequence was found in a child between 2 and 9 years old with CD3G deficiency. CDR3 amino acids: CASTQRISGNNEQFF. Here the CDR3 DNA reads TGTGCCAGCACCCAGCGGATTAGTGGCAACAATGAGCAGTTCTTC.